These 18 T cell receptor beta chains originate from one sample sequenced in a study of tissue T cells after allogeneic stem cell transplantation. Sequenced by immunoSEQ multiplex PCR; TCRdb stores in-frame clones only, minus some. The table lists some 28,000 clones, 85% of them singletons, with roughly 3.5% in the top ten. Specimen: blood, collected before transplantation. The receptors originated from a woman aged 18 to 49 who later had graft-versus-host disease after an allogeneic stem cell transplant.

The CDR3 bases are TGTGCCAGCAGCCAAGGGGGTTGGAACACTGAAGCTTTCTTT. This codes for CASSQGGWNTEAFF. The chain has TRBV3-1 (or the pseudogene TRBV3-2) and TRBJ1-1; D gene ambiguous. This CDR3 is built from 14 residues. V gave up 1 base and J gave up 1 base, with 7 bases separating them. Germline loops: CDR1 LGHDT, CDR2 YNNKEL (reference sequence).

The rearrangement uses TRBV11-2 and TRBJ2-1, with D possibly being TRBD2 (5 bases). V dropped 5 bases and J dropped 5 bases, with 16 bases sitting between them. Looked up from germline, CDR1 is SGHAT and CDR2 is FQNNGV. This CDR3 is built from 15 residues. The CDR3 DNA follows: TGTGCCAGCAGCCCTCCTCATAGCGCCAACAATGAGCAGTTCTTC. It translates to CASSPPHSANNEQFF.

The rearrangement joins TRBV5-6 to TRBJ1-2; unclear D gene. The CDR3 has 18 residues. Trimming left V 1 base short and J 2 bases short, with 21 bases between. In germline, CDR1 is SGHDT, CDR2 YYEEEE. Here the CDR3 DNA reads TGTGCCAGCAGCTTGATTAATAGCGGGCGGAGATCAAACTATGGCTACACCTTC. Protein: CASSLINSGRRSNYGYTF.

The chain joins TRBV7-7 to TRBJ1-3; TRBD1 is a possible D gene (6 bases). V was cut by 4 bases and J by 0 bases, with 10 bases left in between. Looked up from germline, CDR1 is SSHAT and CDR2 is FNYEAQ (reference sequence). The CDR3 is 15 residues long. The CDR3 coding sequence is TGTGCCAGCAGCTCCGGGACAAGCTCTGGAAACACCATATATTTT. As protein: CASSSGTSSGNTIYF.

This chain's CDR3 is CASSERVGRFILPQHF. The CDR3 nucleotides are TGTGCCAGCAGTGAAAGGGTAGGCCGCTTTATTTTGCCCCAGCATTTT. The V call is TRBV2, the J call TRBJ1-5; no clear D. The CDR3 length is 16 residues. V was shortened by 2 bases and J by 9 bases, with 20 bases between the two germline ends. Germline lookup yields CDR1 SNHLY and CDR2 FYNNEI. Filled out from reference TRBV2 and TRBJ1-5, the complete variable domain reads EPEVTQTPSHQVTQMGQEVILRCVPISNHLYFYWYRQILGQKVEFLVSFYNNEISEKSEIFDDQFSVERPDGSNFTLKIRSTKLEDSAMYFCASSERVGRFILPQHFGDGTRLSIL.

The chain has TRBV2 and TRBJ1-2; D uncertain. Trimming took off 6 bases at V and 8 bases at J, with 16 bases between the two ends. Germline values: CDR1 SNHLY, CDR2 FYNNEI. This CDR3 has 13 residues. The CDR3 loop is CASRNWTGRGYTF. CDR3 coding DNA: TGTGCCAGCAGGAATTGGACCGGCCGGGGCTACACCTTC.

The count of this clone is one. V is TRBV10-3 and J is TRBJ2-5; D possibly corresponds to TRBD2 (5 bases). Germline V gene data show CDR1 as ENHRY and CDR2 as SYGVKD. Trimming removed 6 bases at V and 5 bases at J, with 13 bases between. The CDR3 contains 13 residues. CDR3 coding DNA: TGTGCCATCAGGGCGGGCTCCGGCGAGACCCAGTACTTC. Translating gives CAIRAGSGETQYF.

This chain links TRBV15 with TRBJ2-3, with D perhaps matching TRBD1 (5 bases). V was clipped by 1 base and J by 2 bases, with 13 bases between them. CDR3 size: 16 residues. Germline CDR1 is LNHNV and CDR2 is YYDKDF (reference sequence). CDR3 nucleotides: TGTGCCACCAGCAGAGCTAGGGGTGTGATCACAGATACGCAGTATTTT. Translating it yields CATSRARGVITDTQYF.

The gene calls are TRBV5-1 and TRBJ1-4; TRBD1 matches 8 bases. This CDR3 contains 14 residues. CDR1 is SGHRS and CDR2 is YFSETQ in the germline V gene. Trimming took 1 base from V and 6 from J; bases not matched to a gene: 2. DNA of the CDR3: TGCGCCAGCAGCTTGCAGGGGGCAGATGAAAAACTGTTTTTT. It encodes CASSLQGADEKLFF.

This clone is a singleton in its sample. V gene TRBV2 combines with J gene TRBJ1-2; D remains unclear. The CDR3 is 11 residues long. Trimming took 5 bases from V and 8 from J, leaving 9 bases between them. Germline V lookup: CDR1 SNHLY, CDR2 FYNNEI. CDR3 sequence: CASSPLGGYTF. In nucleotides, the CDR3 is TGTGCCAGCAGTCCCTTGGGGGGCTACACCTTC.

The rearrangement links TRBV3-1 (or the pseudogene TRBV3-2) to TRBJ2-1; D remains ambiguous. The germline V and J ends were trimmed by 0 bases and 3 bases, with 6 bases remaining between them. This CDR3 is 14 amino acids long. From germline, CDR1 is LGHDT and CDR2 YNNKEL (reference sequence). The CDR3 is CASSQELYYNEQFF. CDR3 in DNA: TGTGCCAGCAGCCAAGAGTTGTACTACAATGAGCAGTTCTTC.

The chain carries TRBV19 and TRBJ1-3; unclear D gene. This CDR3 comprises 14 residues. The germline V gene encodes CDR1 LNHDA and CDR2 SQIVND (reference sequence). Deletions cut 3 bases from V and 2 bases from J, with 8 bases between. The CDR3 protein is CASSIQGTGNTIYF. The CDR3 bases are TGTGCCAGTAGTATCCAAGGGACTGGAAACACCATATATTTT.

This clone is labeled as medium-sized. J is TRBJ2-1 and V is TRBV19; TRBD1 aligns across 7 bases. Germline values: CDR1 LNHDA, CDR2 SQIVND (reference sequence). V lost 7 bases and J lost 7; bases outside the gene matches: 7. The CDR3 is made up of 13 amino acids. In DNA, the CDR3 is TGTGCCAGTACCCAGACAGGGTGGAATGAGCAGTTCTTC. Residues: CASTQTGWNEQFF.

The chain joins TRBV5-1 to TRBJ2-1; TRBD2 agrees at 10 bases. The germline V gene encodes CDR1 SGHRS and CDR2 YFSETQ. Unmatched junction bases numbered 8, after V lost 4 bases and J lost 7 bases. The CDR3 sequence is 15 residues long. The CDR3 bases are TGCGCCAGCAGCGCCGGGACTAGCGCAGGGAATGAGCAGTTCTTC. This gives the protein CASSAGTSAGNEQFF.

The chain recombines TRBV6-5 with TRBJ2-7; maybe TRBD2 (5 bases). V was pared by 0 bases and J by 2 bases, with 11 bases between. Germline CDR1 MNHEY, CDR2 SVGAGI. The CDR3 has 15 amino acids. The CDR3 bases are TGTGCCAGCAGTTACTCGACAAGCGGCACCTACGAGCAGTACTTC. This gives the protein CASSYSTSGTYEQYF.

The chain has TRBV7-8 and TRBJ2-1, with unresolved D. The CDR3 contains 13 residues. V lost 3 bases to trimming and J lost 3 bases, with 6 bases between them. Germline V gene sequence: CDR1 SGHVS, CDR2 FQNEAQ. The CDR3, as DNA: TGTGCCAGCAGCTTTCAGGTCTACAATGAGCAGTTCTTC. Translating it yields CASSFQVYNEQFF.

V gene TRBV7-2 combines with J gene TRBJ2-1; D is possibly TRBD2 (6 bases). The CDR3 has 14 amino acids. V lost 3 bases to trimming and J lost 7 bases, with 13 bases between them. Germline V gives CDR1 SGHTA, CDR2 FQGNSA. In DNA, the CDR3 is TGTGCCAGCAGCTTCGCGACTAGTCTGAATGAGCAGTTCTTC. Protein sequence: CASSFATSLNEQFF.

The chain combines TRBV30 with TRBJ1-2, with D perhaps matching TRBD1 (5 bases). There are 12 residues in the CDR3. The germline V gene has CDR1 GTSNPN and CDR2 SVGIG (reference sequence). The V end lost 2 bases, the J end lost 7 bases, and 11 bases lay between the germline ends. This CDR3 is CAWSPGTSGYTF. The CDR3 DNA reads TGTGCCTGGAGTCCCGGGACGAGTGGCTACACCTTC.